The T cell receptor beta chain under discussion was sequenced for a study of T-cell memory formation after mild COVID-19. Via MiXCR, TCRdb re-called the 5' RACE reads, giving one row per CDR3 protein. The sample yields approximately 260,000 distinct CDR3 sequences, roughly 18% seen once. In germline, CDR1 is SEHNR, CDR2 FQNEAQ (reference sequence). CDR3 length: 15 amino acids. Only one count was recorded for this clonotype. At one boundary the junction diverges from the germline segment, which might be a read error. Sequenced material: PBMCs or a T cell subset sorted from them (not recorded which). The TCR sequence derives from a man between 18 and 35 years old who had mild COVID-19 (a few samples of this study predate the infection). Cell type and time point are not known. V and J are TRBV7-9 and TRBJ2-1; tentative D call: TRBD1 (5 bases). As DNA, the CDR3 is TGTGCCATCAGCTTAACGACAGACTCCTACAATGAGCAGTTCTTC. Protein sequence: CAISLTTDSYNEQFF. Looking up the rest from reference TRBV7-9 and TRBJ2-1 gives the full variable domain: DTGVSQNPRHKITKRGQNVTFRCDPISEHNRLYWYRQTLGQGPEFLTYFQNEAQLEKSRLLSDRFSAERPKGSFSTLEIQRTEQGDSAMYLCAISLTTDSYNEQFFGPGTRLTVL.